This T cell receptor (beta chain) was retrieved from a study of cytomegalovirus exposure and HLA in healthy donors. Notes on the study in general: A missense DCLRE1C variant was associated with V- and J-gene trimming of TCR beta chains in a later analysis, and an independent cohort replicated the association. When a later analysis was performed, an Asian-associated ancestry cluster reportedly had fewer N-insertions than the approximately 700-donor mean.

Use of 60 Vbeta and 13 Jbeta primers characterized the PCR. The assay was immunoSEQ multiplex PCR, and TCRdb's table has in-frame clones only and misses some. The sample consists of around 300,000 clones, about four fifths of them appearing once. About this clone itself: Its antigen is undetermined.

Germline assignment: CDR1 SGHTA and CDR2 FQGNSA. CDR3 length equals 17 residues. The V and J ends lost 5 bases and 0 bases respectively, with 14 bases between them. The TCR originated in a middle-aged woman in good health and CMV-seropositive. Source material: PBMCs. The chain couples TRBV7-2 to TRBJ1-6; D may be TRBD1 (6 bases). The CDR3 coding sequence is TGTGCCAGCAGCCCACGGACAGCTCCCTCCTATAATTCACCCCTCCACTTT. Protein product: CASSPRTAPSYNSPLHF. Full variable domain (missing parts from reference TRBV7-2 and TRBJ1-6): GAGVSQSPSNKVTEKGKDVELRCDPISGHTALYWYRQSLGQGLEFLIYFQGNSAPDKSGLPSDRFSAERTGGSVSTLTIQRTQQEDSAVYLCASSPRTAPSYNSPLHFGNGTRLTVT.